This record covers a single TCR beta chain. Its specificity is not known. The TCRbeta library incorporated unique molecular identifiers. TCRdb reprocessed the PCR reads via MiXCR and lists one record per CDR3 protein. The sample has around 420,000 distinct CDR3 sequences, roughly 15% seen once. The source of the sample is a study of T-cell reconstitution after alpha-beta-depleted transplantation in children. Notes on the study in general: Some patients showed high day-60 TCRbeta diversity, which derived from surviving recipient T cells and thymic progenitors. Roughly two months post-transplant, alpha-beta T cells reportedly originated from several hundred graft clones that had expanded.

The V end lost 3 bases, the J end lost 10 bases, and 22 bases lay between the germline ends. The CDR3 is made up of 17 amino acids. Germline V gene lookup returns CDR1 SGHVS and CDR2 FQNEAQ. Here the sequenced sample was PBMCs, mostly from graft donor cells, taken 360 days after TCRalphabeta/CD19-depleted stem cell transplant. This receptor was taken from a boy less than two years old who had a stem cell transplant for Wiskott-Aldrich syndrome, so the T cells may come from the graft donor. The chain links TRBV7-8 to TRBJ1-6; no definite D call. CDR3 sequence (DNA): TGTGCCAGCAGCTTTATTTTTGGTCGCTCATACGGGTCACCCCTCCACTTT. It translates to CASSFIFGRSYGSPLHF.